Presented here are 14 T cell receptor beta chains from one specimen sequenced in a study of OX40 agonist ivuxolimab in advanced cancers. Method: immunoSEQ multiplex PCR; TCRdb's copy keeps in-frame clones and lacks some. Of tens of thousands of clones listed, 89% are singletons. The sequencing here drew on CD4+ or CD8+ T cells sorted from blood, taken in a trial of the OX40 agonist ivuxolimab. The origin of the receptors is an adult with an advanced solid tumor such as melanoma, head and neck, liver or kidney cancer.

The V and J genes are TRBV5-4 and TRBJ2-5; D unclear. The germline V and J ends were trimmed by 2 bases and 1 base, with 9 bases remaining between them. The CDR3 length is 14 residues. Germline values: CDR1 SGHNT, CDR2 YYREEE (reference sequence). CDR3 DNA sequence: TGTGCCAGCAGCTTTCGGCGCGGCCAAGAGACCCAGTACTTC. Translated, it gives CASSFRRGQETQYF.

This rearrangement joins TRBV19 to TRBJ2-1; 14 bases align to TRBD2. The CDR3 is made up of 18 amino acids. Germline CDR1 reads LNHDA; CDR2 reads SQIVND (reference sequence). Trimming cost V 5 bases and J 5 bases; bases outside gene matches: 11. The CDR3 protein is CASSSGLAGAFKDNEQFF. The CDR3 DNA sequence: TGTGCCAGTAGTTCGGGACTAGCGGGAGCCTTCAAGGACAATGAGCAGTTCTTC.

The genes are TRBV19 and TRBJ1-5; D is possibly TRBD1 (6 bases). Per germline, CDR1 LNHDA and CDR2 SQIVND (reference sequence). The V end was cut by 8 bases, the J end by 2 bases, with 10 bases between. This CDR3 has 13 residues. Here the CDR3 reads CASGGGGNQPQHF. In nucleotides, the CDR3 is TGTGCCAGTGGGGGGGGCGGCAATCAGCCCCAGCATTTT.

The rearrangement links TRBV25-1 to TRBJ2-1; tentative D call: TRBD2 (6 bases). Germline lookup yields CDR1 MGHDK and CDR2 SYGVNS. Trimming pared 8 bases from V and 4 bases from J, leaving 12 bases between. The CDR3 runs to 13 residues. Here the CDR3 reads CASRGTGYNEQFF. The CDR3 DNA is TGTGCCAGCCGGGGGACCGGGTACAATGAGCAGTTCTTC.

The V and J genes are TRBV7-6 and TRBJ1-3; D is uncertain. CDR3 length: 15 residues. From germline, CDR1 is SGHVS and CDR2 FNYEAQ. V lost 1 base, J lost 0 bases, and 7 bases lay in between. For the CDR3, the DNA is TGTGCCAGCAGCTTAGGTGACAACTCTGGAAACACCATATATTTT. This sequence encodes CASSLGDNSGNTIYF.

This sequence joins TRBV2 and TRBJ2-2; D possibly uses TRBD1 or TRBD2 (6 bases each). The CDR3 has 17 amino acids. From germline, CDR1 is SNHLY and CDR2 FYNNEI. Between the trimmed V and J ends, which lost 7 bases and 4 bases, there was a span of 22 bases. The DNA of the CDR3 is TGTGCCAGCATTAAAGGGGGGTTGAGGGGCCCCACCGGGGAGCTGTTTTTT. This codes for CASIKGGLRGPTGELFF.

The gene calls are TRBV6-6 and TRBJ1-1, with D perhaps matching TRBD1 (6 bases). Germline loops: CDR1 MNHNY, CDR2 SVGAGI (reference sequence). This CDR3 is 13 amino acids long. V was trimmed by 7 bases and J by 3 bases, leaving 12 bases between them. CDR3 residues: CASTLTGDTEAFF. CDR3 nucleotides: TGTGCCAGCACCCTGACAGGAGACACTGAAGCTTTCTTT.

The chain is built from TRBV5-1 and TRBJ1-6, with 7 bases aligning to TRBD1. The V gene's germline CDR1 is SGHRS and CDR2 YFSETQ. After removal of 5 bases from V and 9 bases from J, the junction contained 11 bases not matched to a gene. This CDR3 spans 15 amino acids. The CDR3 reads CASRTAGTARSPLHF. In nucleotides, the CDR3 is TGCGCCAGCAGGACCGCCGGGACAGCTCGTTCACCCCTCCACTTT. Supplemented by reference TRBV5-1 and TRBJ1-6, the full variable domain reads KAGVTQTPRYLIKTRGQQVTLSCSPISGHRSVSWYQQTPGQGLQFLFEYFSETQRNKGNFPGRFSGRQFSNSRSEMNVSTLELGDSALYLCASRTAGTARSPLHFGNGTRLTVT.

In its sample, this clone was seen a few times. J is TRBJ1-2 and V is TRBV20-1; no firm D call. The germline V gene has CDR1 DFQATT and CDR2 SNEGSKA (reference sequence). V lost 3 bases, J lost 10 bases, and 12 bases lay in between. The CDR3 runs to 11 residues. The CDR3 DNA follows: TGCAGTGCTAGGACCGGGCCCCACTACACCTTC. Its translation: CSARTGPHYTF.

The J gene is TRBJ1-5, the V gene TRBV7-2; no clear D. Trimming pared 1 base from V and 6 bases from J, leaving 4 bases between. CDR3 length equals 12 residues. Germline V lookup: CDR1 SGHTA, CDR2 FQGNSA. CDR3 coding DNA: TGTGCCAGCAGCTTAGATCCTCAGCCCCAGCATTTT. Translated: CASSLDPQPQHF.

The V call is TRBV30, the J call TRBJ2-1; 8 bases match TRBD2. Germline lookup yields CDR1 GTSNPN and CDR2 SVGIG (reference sequence). The CDR3 totals 15 residues. The V segment lost 0 bases and the J segment 6 bases; nucleotides outside the gene matches: 7. CDR3 region: CAWSVLGGAFNEQFF. The CDR3 region has the DNA TGTGCCTGGAGTGTACTCGGGGGGGCATTCAATGAGCAGTTCTTC.

The genes are TRBV10-3 and TRBJ1-1; D may be TRBD1 (6 bases). The germline V gene has CDR1 ENHRY and CDR2 SYGVKD. Trimming removed 3 bases at V and 5 bases at J, with 13 bases between. The CDR3 totals 14 residues. The CDR3 loop is CAISDQGHGTEAFF. CDR3 in DNA: TGTGCCATCAGTGACCAGGGGCATGGGACTGAAGCTTTCTTT.

This clone was detected only a few times. This sequence joins TRBV30 and TRBJ2-2; D call uncertain. Per germline, CDR1 GTSNPN and CDR2 SVGIG (reference sequence). This CDR3 has 11 amino acids. V lost 3 bases, J lost 7 bases, and 6 bases lay in between. For the CDR3, the DNA is TGTGCCTGGAGCCCCTTCGGGGAGCTGTTTTTT. Residues: CAWSPFGELFF.

V usage is TRBV6-1 and J usage is TRBJ1-2; D is unclear. Trimming removed 3 bases at V and 3 bases at J, with 8 bases between. CDR1 and CDR2 from the germline V gene are MNHNS and SASEGT. The CDR3 has 13 residues. The CDR3 DNA is TGTGCCAGCAGTGAGGGGTGGTACTATGGCTACACCTTC. Protein sequence: CASSEGWYYGYTF.